This T cell receptor beta chain was sequenced in a study of identical twins. In its sample, this clonotype was seen once. Its ends do not fully match the called genes, so a read error is possible. The CDR3 spans 15 residues. Germline lookup yields CDR1 PRHDT and CDR2 FYEKMQ (reference sequence). TCRdb re-called the 5' RACE reads with MiXCR, one entry per CDR3 protein. The sample holds 500,000 to 650,000 distinct CDR3 sequences, under 25% seen once. All donors comprised healthy Caucasians. These records were also assigned to another study, of yellow fever vaccine responses in identical twins.

The chain links TRBV13 to TRBJ2-1; no firm D call. The TCR comes from a woman aged 18-30 years in good health. Specimen: CD4+ T cells sorted from blood. CDR3 nucleotide sequence: TGTGCCAGCAGCTTAGTGGCAAAGATCCACAATGAGCGGTTCTTC. Its translation is CASSLVAKIHNERFF.